Following are 15 T cell receptor beta chains from one sample sequenced in a study of T cells after yellow fever vaccination. TCRdb passed the 5' RACE reads through MiXCR, listing each CDR3 protein once. The sample carries around 400,000 distinct CDR3 sequences, about 9.9% recorded once. This material consisted of PBMCs, taken on the day of the first yellow fever vaccination. These TCRs come from a man aged 18 to 29 who received the YFV17D yellow fever vaccine.

The chain recombines TRBV5-1 with TRBJ2-7, with TRBD1 matching 11 bases. The CDR3 is 14 amino acids. With V trimmed by 2 bases and J by 6 bases, 4 bases remained unmatched. Germline V lookup: CDR1 SGHRS, CDR2 YFSETQ. CDR3 bases: TGCGCCAGCAGCTTAGGGACAGGGGGATCCGAGCAGTACTTC. It yields the protein CASSLGTGGSEQYF.

This clonotype showed up just a few times. The chain is built from TRBV27 and TRBJ2-2; 8 bases agree with TRBD2. This CDR3 comprises 14 residues. After removal of 7 bases from V and 5 bases from J, the junction contained 6 bases not matched to a gene. CDR1 is MNHEY and CDR2 is SMNVEV in the germline V gene (reference sequence). The CDR3 is CASKRGLGTGELFF. The DNA for the CDR3 is TGTGCCAGCAAGCGGGGGTTGGGAACCGGGGAGCTGTTTTTT.

The chain carries TRBV19 and TRBJ2-5; D is possibly TRBD2 (5 bases). The germline CDR1 and CDR2 sequences are LNHDA and SQIVND (reference sequence). This CDR3 spans 12 amino acids. V lost 3 bases to trimming and J lost 4 bases, with 6 bases between them. The CDR3 region is CASSIRGETQYF. In DNA form, the CDR3 reads TGTGCCAGTAGTATCCGGGGAGAGACCCAGTACTTC.

This clonotype was counted ten times or more. The genes are TRBV7-6 and TRBJ2-5; possible D gene TRBD2, 7 bases. The ends were cut back, 0 bases at V and 2 bases at J, with 10 bases in the middle. The CDR3 extends over 15 amino acids. The germline V gene encodes CDR1 SGHVS and CDR2 FNYEAQ. The CDR3 DNA sequence: TGTGCCAGCAGCTTAGCGGGGGGGCTACAAGAGACCCAGTACTTC. Amino acid sequence: CASSLAGGLQETQYF. Variable domain in full (rest from reference TRBV7-6 and TRBJ2-5): GAGVSQSPRYKVTKRGQDVALRCDPISGHVSLYWYRQALGQGPEFLTYFNYEAQQDKSGLPNDRFSAERPEGSISTLTIQRTEQRDSAMYRCASSLAGGLQETQYFGPGTRLLVL.

The rearrangement joins TRBV6-4 to TRBJ2-2, with 9 bases identical to TRBD2. CDR3 length: 21 amino acids. The germline V gene has CDR1 MRHNA and CDR2 SNTAGT. Losses at the gene ends were 4 bases for V and 0 bases for J; bases not matched to a gene: 18. The CDR3 protein is CASSARTGTSFSKTNTGELFF. In nucleotides, the CDR3 is TGTGCCAGCAGTGCTCGGACCGGGACTAGCTTTTCAAAAACGAACACCGGGGAGCTGTTTTTT.

The chain carries TRBV7-9 and TRBJ2-7, with unresolved D. Per germline, CDR1 SEHNR and CDR2 FQNEAQ (reference sequence). Trimming left V 1 base short and J 6 bases short, with 10 bases between. The CDR3 totals 13 residues. CDR3 loop: CASSLGLRVEQYF. DNA of the CDR3: TGTGCCAGCAGCTTAGGGTTGCGCGTCGAGCAGTACTTC. Supplemented by reference TRBV7-9 and TRBJ2-7, the full variable domain reads DTGVSQNPRHKITKRGQNVTFRCDPISEHNRLYWYRQTLGQGPEFLTYFQNEAQLEKSRLLSDRFSAERPKGSFSTLEIQRTEQGDSAMYLCASSLGLRVEQYFGPGTRLTVT.

The chain couples TRBV20-1 to TRBJ1-1; D is unresolved. The germline V gene has CDR1 DFQATT and CDR2 SNEGSKA (reference sequence). The CDR3 spans 13 residues. V gave up 1 base and J gave up 2 bases, with 8 bases separating them. This chain's CDR3 is CSARGSLNTEAFF. The CDR3 DNA reads TGCAGTGCTAGAGGGTCCCTTAACACTGAAGCTTTCTTT.

The chain recombines TRBV20-1 with TRBJ2-7; D might be TRBD1 (5 bases). This CDR3 contains 12 residues. Germline loops: CDR1 DFQATT, CDR2 SNEGSKA (reference sequence). Trimming took 3 bases from V and 0 from J, leaving 6 bases between them. The CDR3 loop reads CSASDSSYEQYF. The DNA of the CDR3 is TGCAGTGCTAGTGACAGCTCCTACGAGCAGTACTTC.

This chain uses TRBV24-1 with TRBJ2-5, with D uncertain. Trimming removed 5 bases from V and 1 base from J, with 7 bases in between. Germline loops: CDR1 KGHDR, CDR2 SFDVKD. The CDR3 has 13 amino acids. As DNA, the CDR3 is TGTGCCACCAGTGGGGCAGGCCAAGAGACCCAGTACTTC. Amino acids: CATSGAGQETQYF.

This clonotype was observed a handful of times. The chain has TRBV4-3 and TRBJ2-5, with D possibly TRBD2 on 6 matching bases. Germline assignment: CDR1 LGHNA and CDR2 YSLEER. The germline V and J ends were trimmed by 0 bases and 5 bases, with 13 bases remaining between them. The CDR3 covers 15 residues. The CDR3 here is CASSQDPLAPETQYF. The CDR3 coding sequence is TGCGCCAGCAGCCAAGATCCCCTAGCGCCGGAGACCCAGTACTTC.

J is TRBJ2-3 and V is TRBV5-1; 8 nucleotides agree with TRBD2. The trim removed 3 bases at V and 2 bases at J, leaving 8 bases unmatched. Germline V gene data show CDR1 as SGHRS and CDR2 as YFSETQ. The length of the CDR3 is 16 residues. The CDR3 nucleotides are TGCGCCAGCAGCTCTTCGACTAGCGCCTACACAGATACGCAGTATTTT. It encodes CASSSSTSAYTDTQYF. Variable domain in full (rest from reference TRBV5-1 and TRBJ2-3): KAGVTQTPRYLIKTRGQQVTLSCSPISGHRSVSWYQQTPGQGLQFLFEYFSETQRNKGNFPGRFSGRQFSNSRSEMNVSTLELGDSALYLCASSSSTSAYTDTQYFGPGTRLTVL.

This clonotype was seen only a few times. J is TRBJ1-2 and V is TRBV25-1; the D gene is possibly TRBD1 (6 bases). Germline V lookup: CDR1 MGHDK, CDR2 SYGVNS. There are 16 residues in the CDR3. Between the trimmed V and J ends, which lost 3 bases and 4 bases, there was a span of 18 bases. CDR3 region: CASSEKTYDRIYGYTF. CDR3 DNA: TGTGCCAGCAGTGAGAAAACCTACGACAGGATCTATGGCTACACCTTC.

The chain has TRBV6-5 and TRBJ2-1; D might be TRBD1 (5 bases). The CDR3 sequence is 15 residues long. Germline values: CDR1 MNHEY, CDR2 SVGAGI. Between the trimmed V and J ends, which lost 2 bases and 4 bases, there was a span of 12 bases. In DNA form, the CDR3 reads TGTGCCAGCAGTTACGTCCAGGGAAAATACAATGAGCAGTTCTTC. Translated, it gives CASSYVQGKYNEQFF.

The V call is TRBV20-1, the J call TRBJ2-1; unclear D gene. Looked up from germline, CDR1 is DFQATT and CDR2 is SNEGSKA (reference sequence). V was clipped by 4 bases and J by 0 bases, with 10 bases between them. CDR3 length: 14 residues. CDR3 sequence (DNA): TGCAGTGCTATTCCCTCGAGCTCCTACAATGAGCAGTTCTTC. It yields the protein CSAIPSSSYNEQFF.

The V and J genes are TRBV12-3 or TRBV12-4 and TRBJ2-1, with D possibly called TRBD1 or TRBD2 (6 bases each). The CDR3 has 14 residues. V dropped 7 bases and J dropped 0 bases, with 10 bases sitting between them. CDR3 region: CASNRGPSYNEQFF. The CDR3 nucleotides read TGTGCCAGCAACCGGGGGCCCTCCTACAATGAGCAGTTCTTC.